Presented here are 16 T cell receptor beta chains from one specimen sequenced in a study of blood T cell repertoires in COVID-19. Produced via immunoSEQ multiplex PCR; TCRdb's table is partial and in-frame only. The table includes more than 200,000 clones, 80% to 90% detected once. The sequencing sample was made of PBMCs or T cells enriched from blood (not recorded which). The receptors here all came from a man aged 25-45 years in a cohort exposed to, infected with or recovered from COVID-19 (not recorded which).

V gene TRBV6-5 combines with J gene TRBJ2-2, with TRBD1 as a possible D gene (5 bases). This CDR3 spans 14 amino acids. Trimming removed 2 bases at V and 7 bases at J, with 11 bases between. The germline CDR1 and CDR2 sequences are MNHEY and SVGAGI. As DNA, the CDR3 is TGTGCCAGCAGTTACAGGGGCTCCAGCGGGGAGCTGTTTTTT. Translating it yields CASSYRGSSGELFF.

The rearrangement uses TRBV6-5 and TRBJ1-1, with D maybe TRBD1 (6 bases). Per the germline V gene, CDR1 is MNHEY and CDR2 is SVGAGI. CDR3 size: 16 residues. Trimming shortened V by 2 bases and J by 0 bases, and 13 bases separated the two germline ends. DNA of the CDR3: TGTGCCAGCAGTTACGCAACAGGGAAAATGAACACTGAAGCTTTCTTT. Its protein product is CASSYATGKMNTEAFF.

The J gene is TRBJ1-4, the V gene TRBV5-1; 7 positions agree with TRBD1. Trimming removed 1 base from V and 5 bases from J; junction bases left unmatched: 2. This CDR3 contains 14 residues. Germline CDR1 SGHRS, CDR2 YFSETQ. CDR3 sequence reads: CASSLSRGNEKLFF. CDR3 coding DNA: TGCGCCAGCAGCTTGTCCAGGGGGAATGAAAAACTGTTTTTT.

The J gene is TRBJ2-1, the V gene TRBV3-1 (or the pseudogene TRBV3-2), with TRBD2 matching 11 bases. Trimming at V came to 0 bases and at J to 5 bases, leaving 9 bases not matched to a gene. This CDR3 contains 18 residues. The germline gives CDR1 LGHDT, CDR2 YNNKEL (reference sequence). CDR3 loop: CASSQDLVALAGDNEQFF. The CDR3 DNA reads TGTGCCAGCAGCCAAGATCTAGTGGCACTAGCGGGAGACAATGAGCAGTTCTTC.

The gene calls are TRBV28 and TRBJ1-6; D uncertain. The germline CDR1 and CDR2 sequences are MDHEN and SYDVKM. Trimming took 5 bases from V and 9 from J, leaving 8 bases between them. The CDR3 length is 12 residues. The CDR3 DNA follows: TGTGCCAGCAGTCCCCCCGTTTCACCCCTCCACTTT. This translates into CASSPPVSPLHF.

Remarks on this clone: One end of the junction varies from germline; a read error may be responsible. V and J are TRBV28 and TRBJ2-7; 9 bases fit TRBD2. CDR1 is MDHEN, CDR2 SYDVKM, per germline. The CDR3 runs 14 residues. This CDR3 is CASSSGTSSHEQYF. The CDR3 DNA sequence: TGTGCCAGCAGTTCCGGGACTAGCTCCCACGAGCAGTACTTC.

V and J are TRBV7-3 and TRBJ2-2, with D maybe TRBD1 (7 bases). There are 16 residues in the CDR3. Germline V lookup: CDR1 SGHTA, CDR2 FQGTGA. The germline V and J ends were trimmed by 4 bases and 6 bases, with 18 bases remaining between them. The DNA of the CDR3 is TGTGCCAGCAGCTCACCGGTCAGGGGGGCGGCCGGGGAGCTGTTTTTT. It codes for CASSSPVRGAAGELFF.

The chain employs TRBV6-5 and TRBJ2-7, with 9 bases lining up with TRBD2. CDR1 and CDR2 (germline): MNHEY, SVGAGI. There are 16 residues in the CDR3. The V and J ends lost 4 bases and 7 bases, in that order; junction bases with no gene match: 14. The CDR3 loop is CASSSSRLAARAEQYF. DNA for the CDR3: TGTGCCAGCAGTTCATCGAGACTAGCGGCTCGAGCTGAGCAGTACTTC.

This clone was found many times. In nucleotides, the CDR3 is TGCGCCAGCAGCGAATCGGGACAGGCATACGAGCAGTACTTC. Encoded protein: CASSESGQAYEQYF. The V and J genes are TRBV4-1 and TRBJ2-7; 8 positions agree with TRBD1. This CDR3 contains 14 residues. From germline, CDR1 is MGHRA and CDR2 YSYEKL. J gave up 4 bases and V 5 bases, and 7 bases lay outside the gene matches.

This chain uses TRBV14 with TRBJ1-4, with unresolved D. V gave up 4 bases and J gave up 0 bases, with 9 bases separating them. Germline loops: CDR1 SGHDN, CDR2 FVKESK. The CDR3 consists of 15 residues. CDR3 loop: CASSPRTSTNEKLFF. In DNA form, the CDR3 reads TGTGCCAGCAGCCCCCGGACTTCAACTAATGAAAAACTGTTTTTT.

The chain recombines TRBV28 with TRBJ1-2; D unresolved. The germline V gene has CDR1 MDHEN and CDR2 SYDVKM. The CDR3 loop spans 13 amino acids. Trimming removed 7 bases at V and 6 bases at J, with 15 bases between. CDR3 DNA: TGTGCCAGCACCCCATCGGGGTTGGATGGCTACACCTTC. Its protein product is CASTPSGLDGYTF.

This chain connects TRBV19 to TRBJ2-5, with 10 bases that match TRBD2. The CDR3 covers 16 residues. In germline, CDR1 is LNHDA, CDR2 SQIVND (reference sequence). The junction had 12 bases not matched to a gene; V was cut back by 7 bases and J by 4 bases. In DNA, the CDR3 is TGTGCCAGTACGAAAGTGTCTAGCGGGAGTAGAGAGACCCAGTACTTC. This sequence encodes CASTKVSSGSRETQYF.

The rearrangement links TRBV13 to TRBJ1-3; weak D call: TRBD1 (5 bases). This CDR3 has 19 amino acids. The germline CDR1 and CDR2 sequences are PRHDT and FYEKMQ (reference sequence). V was cut by 3 bases and J by 1 base, with 22 bases left in between. The chain's CDR3 is CASSFSAPLFQGSGNTIYF. The CDR3 nucleotides read TGTGCCAGCAGCTTCTCAGCACCTCTTTTTCAGGGATCTGGAAACACCATATATTTT.

This clone came up once. The DNA for the CDR3 is TGTGCCAGCAGCTTAGGGGGACAGGGAGTTTTTACGCAGTATTTT. As protein: CASSLGGQGVFTQYF. V and J are TRBV7-3 and TRBJ2-3, with 9 bases fitting TRBD1. The CDR3 has 15 residues. The V and J ends lost 2 bases and 8 bases, in that order; junction bases with no gene match: 8. The germline V gene encodes CDR1 SGHTA and CDR2 FQGTGA. The variable domain in full, completed from reference TRBV7-3 and TRBJ2-3, reads GAGVSQTPSNKVTEKGKYVELRCDPISGHTALYWYRQSLGQGPEFLIYFQGTGAADDSGLPNDRFFAVRPEGSVSTLKIQRTERGDSAVYLCASSLGGQGVFTQYFGPGTRLTVL.

The chain is built from TRBV19 and TRBJ2-1; 12 positions agree with TRBD2. The V gene's germline CDR1 is LNHDA and CDR2 SQIVND (reference sequence). V shed 2 bases, J shed 5 bases, and the junction held 7 bases outside the gene matches. This CDR3 is built from 17 residues. CDR3: CASSISTSGSSHNEQFF. The CDR3 DNA sequence: TGTGCCAGTAGTATATCGACTAGCGGGAGTTCCCACAATGAGCAGTTCTTC.

V usage is TRBV9 and J usage is TRBJ2-1; 7 bases line up with TRBD2. Per germline, CDR1 SGDLS and CDR2 YYNGEE. The CDR3 runs to 16 residues. The J segment lost 5 bases and the V segment lost 0 bases, leaving 8 bases of the junction unmatched. DNA of the CDR3: TGTGCCAGCAGCGTAGGAGAGGGAGGGCTGCACAATGAGCAGTTCTTC. The encoded protein is CASSVGEGGLHNEQFF.